The clone carrying this T cell receptor (beta chain) was observed many times. The antigen remains unidentified. These data originate in a study of identical twins. General observations from the study: Researchers reported weaker excess twin sharing in beta out-of-frame sequences.

A universal primer site came from template switching; cDNA carried unique molecular identifiers. TCRdb re-called the 5' RACE reads through MiXCR, storing one row per CDR3 protein. The sample lists roughly 1.6 million distinct CDR3 sequences; about 32% were seen once. The sample taken for sequencing was cord blood. This clonotype was obtained from a newborn girl in good health.

This CDR3 reads CSVATPIYGYTF. In DNA form, the CDR3 reads TGCAGCGTGGCCACCCCGATCTATGGCTACACCTTC. V is TRBV29-1 and J is TRBJ1-2; no reliable D call. The CDR3 contains 12 residues. Germline-derived CDR1 and CDR2 are SQVTM and ANQGSEA. Deletions cut 6 bases from V and 4 bases from J, with 12 bases between.